The 19 T cell receptor beta chains reported below all come from one sample, sequenced in a study of OX40 agonist ivuxolimab in advanced cancers. Here immunoSEQ multiplex PCR was the method, and the copy in TCRdb shows in-frame clones only, minus some. The sample carries around 150,000 clones, just over 90% recorded once. The material was CD4+ or CD8+ T cells sorted from blood, obtained in a trial of the OX40 agonist ivuxolimab. The receptors were sampled from an adult with an advanced solid tumor such as melanoma, head and neck, liver or kidney cancer.

The rearrangement joins TRBV9 to TRBJ2-5; D tentatively fits TRBD1 or TRBD2 (5 bases each). Trimming took 0 bases from V and 2 from J, leaving 17 bases between them. Germline V lookup: CDR1 SGDLS, CDR2 YYNGEE. The CDR3 runs 17 residues. The CDR3 coding sequence is TGTGCCAGCAGCGTAGAATCGTGGGGGTGGGAGCAAGAGACCCAGTACTTC. Translating it yields CASSVESWGWEQETQYF.

The chain carries TRBV28 and TRBJ2-1; 9 bases are shared with TRBD2. The CDR3 covers 16 residues. Germline loops: CDR1 MDHEN, CDR2 SYDVKM. After removal of 10 bases from V and 8 bases from J, the junction contained 18 bases not matched to a gene. The CDR3 bases are TGTGCCATCCACGCGGCGCGGGGGGGCAATTGGGATGAGCAGTTCTTC. Protein: CAIHAARGGNWDEQFF.

DNA for the CDR3: TGTGCCAGCAGTTTACCGGTGTTAGCGGGCAATCAGCCCCAGCATTTT. Amino acids: CASSLPVLAGNQPQHF. J is TRBJ1-5 and V is TRBV28; D is unresolved. This CDR3 spans 16 amino acids. Germline CDR1 and CDR2: MDHEN and SYDVKM. V was trimmed by 2 bases and J by 2 bases, leaving 13 bases between them.

The V call is TRBV5-6, the J call TRBJ2-2, with 9 bases fitting TRBD2. There are 14 residues in the CDR3. V gave up 7 bases and J gave up 6 bases; unmatched junction bases: 7. CDR1 and CDR2 from the germline V gene are SGHDT and YYEEEE. The CDR3 region is CASHPLAGPGELFF. The CDR3 nucleotides are TGTGCCAGCCACCCCCTAGCGGGACCCGGGGAGCTGTTTTTT.

This clone was seen only once. As DNA, the CDR3 is TGTGCCAGCAGTGAATCTGGAGTTCTTAGCAATCAGCCCCAGCATTTT. Its protein product is CASSESGVLSNQPQHF. The chain recombines TRBV6-1 with TRBJ1-5; D not certain. The CDR3 sequence is 16 residues long. The V end lost 2 bases, the J end lost 0 bases, and 11 bases lay between the germline ends. Germline-derived CDR1 and CDR2 are MNHNS and SASEGT.

This chain uses TRBV5-1 with TRBJ2-1; D ambiguous. The CDR3 has 14 residues. V gave up 5 bases and J gave up 2 bases, with 11 bases separating them. From germline, CDR1 is SGHRS and CDR2 YFSETQ. CDR3 region: CASSPHLAYNEQFF. CDR3 DNA sequence: TGCGCCAGCAGTCCCCATTTAGCCTACAATGAGCAGTTCTTC.

The rearrangement uses TRBV7-9 and TRBJ1-5; D is unresolved. Germline CDR1 SEHNR, CDR2 FQNEAQ (reference sequence). The ends were cut back, 5 bases at V and 0 bases at J, with 17 bases in the middle. The CDR3 runs 17 residues. The CDR3 DNA is TGTGCCAGCAGCCGAGCAACGTCCCCGTATAGCAATCAGCCCCAGCATTTT. It specifies CASSRATSPYSNQPQHF. Based on the CDR3 plus reference TRBV7-9 and TRBJ1-5, the full variable domain is DTGVSQNPRHKITKRGQNVTFRCDPISEHNRLYWYRQTLGQGPEFLTYFQNEAQLEKSRLLSDRFSAERPKGSFSTLEIQRTEQGDSAMYLCASSRATSPYSNQPQHFGDGTRLSIL.

DNA of the CDR3: TGTGCCAGCAGGGGACAGGGGACCACTGAAGCTTTCTTT. The encoded protein is CASRGQGTTEAFF. The V gene is TRBV27, the J gene TRBJ1-1, with 10 bases fitting TRBD1. V lost 6 bases to trimming and J lost 4 bases; unmatched junction nucleotides: 2. This CDR3 spans 13 amino acids. In germline, CDR1 is MNHEY, CDR2 SMNVEV (reference sequence).

The chain is built from TRBV27 and TRBJ2-7; TRBD2 aligns across 13 bases. The CDR3 has 15 residues. Germline V gene data show CDR1 as MNHEY and CDR2 as SMNVEV (reference sequence). J gave up 6 bases and V 8 bases, and 10 bases lay outside the gene matches. CDR3 protein: CASQLGLAGVSEQYF. The CDR3 DNA sequence: TGTGCCAGCCAACTAGGACTAGCGGGAGTCTCCGAGCAGTACTTC.

The rearrangement uses TRBV19 and TRBJ1-2; TRBD1 is a possible D gene (5 bases). This CDR3 comprises 15 residues. V was clipped by 4 bases and J by 8 bases, with 20 bases between them. CDR1 and CDR2 from the germline V gene are LNHDA and SQIVND (reference sequence). In nucleotides, the CDR3 is TGTGCCAGTAGTACTCCGCAGGGTGGCGGGAAAGGCTACACCTTC. Encoded protein: CASSTPQGGGKGYTF.

This clone was counted a single time. This chain uses TRBV27 with TRBJ2-3; 7 bases match TRBD2. CDR1 and CDR2 (germline): MNHEY, SMNVEV (reference sequence). V shed 6 bases and J 4 bases; nucleotides not matched to a gene: 16. This CDR3 region has 17 residues. DNA of the CDR3: TGTGCCAGCAGCCCCCCAGTTGGCGGGAGTCTCGCAGATACGCAGTATTTT. Protein: CASSPPVGGSLADTQYF.

In this sample, this clone turned up a few times. The chain joins TRBV2 to TRBJ1-2; perhaps TRBD1 as D (6 bases). The germline gives CDR1 SNHLY, CDR2 FYNNEI. This CDR3 has 13 amino acids. Between the trimmed V and J ends, which lost 6 bases and 8 bases, there was a span of 16 bases. The CDR3 DNA reads as TGTGCCAGCAGGGATACAGGGATTATCGGCTACACCTTC. Its translation: CASRDTGIIGYTF. The whole variable domain, remainder taken from reference TRBV2 and TRBJ1-2, is EPEVTQTPSHQVTQMGQEVILRCVPISNHLYFYWYRQILGQKVEFLVSFYNNEISEKSEIFDDQFSVERPDGSNFTLKIRSTKLEDSAMYFCASRDTGIIGYTFGSGTRLTVV.

The gene calls are TRBV11-2 and TRBJ2-5, with 7 bases fitting TRBD2. Trimming at V came to 3 bases and at J to 7 bases, leaving 11 bases not matched to a gene. The V gene's germline CDR1 is SGHAT and CDR2 FQNNGV. This CDR3 comprises 15 residues. The CDR3 region is CASSFQRDPGGTQYF. The CDR3 bases are TGTGCCAGCAGCTTCCAGCGGGATCCCGGGGGGACCCAGTACTTC.

The rearrangement uses TRBV27 and TRBJ1-3; tentative D call: TRBD1 (6 bases). Trimming removed 6 bases at V and 3 bases at J, with 21 bases between. The CDR3 totals 17 residues. Germline V gene data show CDR1 as MNHEY and CDR2 as SMNVEV (reference sequence). CDR3 protein: CASSRRGGRGLGNTIYF. In nucleotides, the CDR3 is TGTGCCAGCAGCCGACGGGGGGGGCGGGGACTTGGAAACACCATATATTTT.

The CDR3 loop reads CASSPGTSGTDTQYF. The CDR3 nucleotides read TGTGCCAGCAGTCCGGGGACTAGCGGCACAGATACGCAGTATTTT. V usage is TRBV6-1 and J usage is TRBJ2-3, with 10 bases fitting TRBD2. The germline V gene encodes CDR1 MNHNS and CDR2 SASEGT. Trimming at V came to 5 bases and at J to 1 base, leaving 3 bases not matched to a gene. The CDR3 length is 15 residues.

In its sample, this clone was seen once. V usage is TRBV7-2 and J usage is TRBJ1-6; 9 nucleotides agree with TRBD1. V was clipped by 7 bases and J by 12 bases; unmatched bases: 10. The CDR3 runs to 14 residues. Germline CDR1 is SGHTA and CDR2 is FQGNSA. The CDR3 loop reads CASTAGTGPKPLHF. The CDR3 coding sequence is TGTGCCAGCACCGCCGGGACAGGGCCTAAACCCCTCCACTTT.

V and J are TRBV27 and TRBJ2-5; TRBD2 is a possible D gene (6 bases). Trimming removed 5 bases at V and 4 bases at J, with 20 bases between. Germline CDR1 and CDR2: MNHEY and SMNVEV (reference sequence). The CDR3 sequence is 16 residues long. CDR3: CASSAQRAASRETQYF. The CDR3 DNA follows: TGTGCCAGCAGTGCGCAGCGGGCGGCCTCACGAGAGACCCAGTACTTC.

This clone was seen once. The V and J genes are TRBV7-2 and TRBJ1-1, with D perhaps matching TRBD1 (6 bases). Germline CDR1 is SGHTA and CDR2 is FQGNSA. The CDR3 is 15 residues long. Trimming shortened V by 1 base and J by 4 bases, and 13 bases separated the two germline ends. CDR3: CASSLDRGASTEAFF. The CDR3 DNA follows: TGTGCCAGCAGCTTAGATCGGGGGGCGAGCACTGAAGCTTTCTTT.

About this clone: At one of its ends the junction is not consistent with the germline gene, which may arise from a read error. V gene TRBV5-4 combines with J gene TRBJ2-1, with a possible D match to TRBD2 (6 bases). Germline CDR1 reads SGHNT; CDR2 reads YYREEE (reference sequence). This CDR3 is built from 14 residues. CDR3 residues: CASSGRDSHNEQFF. The CDR3 DNA reads TGTGCCAGCAGCGGCCGGGACTCCCACAATGAGCAGTTCTTC.